This T cell receptor (beta chain) appears in the sequencing data of a study of cytomegalovirus exposure and HLA in healthy donors. At the level of the study: The 90 to 150 validation repertoires, a later analysis reported, used the same platform as the 650 to 800 repertoires from the first cohort.

The validation cohort, a group of around 130 subjects, included the donors and was separate from the roughly 670-subject first cohort. TCRdb keeps only in-frame clones here, not all; method: immunoSEQ multiplex PCR. The sample includes approximately 230,000 clones, approximately 84% of them seen just once. The material sequenced was PBMCs. The receptor was derived from a man between 18 and 29 years old in good health and CMV-seropositive.

DNA of the CDR3: TGTGCCAGCAGAGTCTCCTACGAGCAGTACTTC. Protein sequence: CASRVSYEQYF. The rearrangement uses TRBV2 and TRBJ2-7, with D unresolved. Germline V CDR1 and CDR2: SNHLY, FYNNEI. The CDR3 totals 11 residues. Trimming pared 6 bases from V and 0 bases from J, leaving 3 bases between.